This T cell receptor (beta chain) was captured by sequencing in a study of blood T cell repertoires in COVID-19. The data were produced by immunoSEQ multiplex PCR, yet TCRdb's version contains in-frame clones alone and is incomplete. Among roughly 120,000 clones, 87% were seen once, and the ten largest hold 6.5% to 8.5%. Material for sequencing was peripheral blood. This TCR was sampled from a human donor in a cohort sampled during active COVID-19.

This chain's CDR3 is CASSAEPSRYNQPQHF. The CDR3 bases are TGTGCCAGTAGTGCCGAACCCTCTAGATACAATCAGCCCCAGCATTTT. J is TRBJ1-5 and V is TRBV19; no clear D gene. The CDR3 has 16 residues. Trimming cost V 5 bases and J 3 bases, with 17 bases left between them. CDR1 and CDR2 from the germline V gene are LNHDA and SQIVND (reference sequence).